This is a list of T cell receptor beta chains from one sample in a study of preoperative IRX-2 immunotherapy in early breast cancer. Assay used: immunoSEQ multiplex PCR; TCRdb lists only in-frame clones, some missing. The sample records around 28,000 clones, around 91% being singletons. This specimen was collected from a patient treated with IRX-2 immunotherapy. The receptors originated from a human donor with breast cancer. Both conserved end residues are part of each CDR3. Fields, in order: CDR3 DNA, CDR3 protein, J gene, V gene, D gene, clone size. The D gene is left open where the match is weak. The listing skips clone size in some rows; elsewhere it reads once, few, many or a size class.

CDR3nt: TGTGCCAGCGGAGGACTAGCGAGCTCCTACAATGAGCAGTTCTTC; CDR3aa: CASGGLASSYNEQFF; j_gene: TRBJ2-1; v_gene: TRBV7-2; d_gene: TRBD2; abundance: NA
CDR3nt: TGTGCCATCAGGCAGGGTCTAAATCAGCCCCAGCATTTT; CDR3aa: CAIRQGLNQPQHF; j_gene: TRBJ1-5; v_gene: TRBV6-6; d_gene: NA; abundance: NA
CDR3nt: TGTGCCAGCAGTTTAAGAACAGGATACGAGCAGTACTTC; CDR3aa: CASSLRTGYEQYF; j_gene: TRBJ2-7; v_gene: TRBV27; d_gene: NA; abundance: NA
CDR3nt: TGTGCCAGCCAAGGCGTATCTGGAAACACCATATATTTT; CDR3aa: CASQGVSGNTIYF; j_gene: TRBJ1-3; v_gene: TRBV7-9; d_gene: NA; abundance: once
CDR3nt: TGTGCCAGCAGCTTAAGTGGGGCCAACGTCCTGACTTTC; CDR3aa: CASSLSGANVLTF; j_gene: TRBJ2-6; v_gene: TRBV11-2; d_gene: NA; abundance: NA
CDR3nt: TGTGCCAGCAGGGCCAGAACGGGGAGCTCCTACGAGCAGTACTTC; CDR3aa: CASRARTGSSYEQYF; j_gene: TRBJ2-7; v_gene: TRBV6-5; d_gene: NA; abundance: NA
CDR3nt: TGTGCCAGCAGCTTAACTAGCGGGGGTGAGACCCAGTACTTC; CDR3aa: CASSLTSGGETQYF; j_gene: TRBJ2-5; v_gene: TRBV7-9; d_gene: TRBD2; abundance: NA
CDR3nt: TGCAGCGTTGTCACAGGGGGCGCAGCCTACACCTTC; CDR3aa: CSVVTGGAAYTF; j_gene: TRBJ1-2; v_gene: TRBV29-1; d_gene: TRBD1; abundance: NA
CDR3nt: TGTGCCAGCAGCCCGACCCTGGGCCCCTACGAGCAGTACTTC; CDR3aa: CASSPTLGPYEQYF; j_gene: TRBJ2-7; v_gene: TRBV9; d_gene: NA; abundance: NA
CDR3nt: TGTGCCACCGGAATCCGGATGAACACTGAAGCTTTCTTT; CDR3aa: CATGIRMNTEAFF; j_gene: TRBJ1-1; v_gene: TRBV27; d_gene: NA; abundance: NA
CDR3nt: TGCGCCAGCAGTGGGGCCGATTACAATGAGCAGTTCTTC; CDR3aa: CASSGADYNEQFF; j_gene: TRBJ2-1; v_gene: TRBV10-1; d_gene: NA; abundance: NA
CDR3nt: TGTGCCAGTAGCAACCGGGACAGGAGATTCACAGATACGCAGTATTTT; CDR3aa: CASSNRDRRFTDTQYF; j_gene: TRBJ2-3; v_gene: TRBV2; d_gene: TRBD1; abundance: NA
CDR3nt: TGCGCCAGCAGTGAGGATAGAGGCGAAGCTTTCTTT; CDR3aa: CASSEDRGEAFF; j_gene: TRBJ1-1; v_gene: TRBV10-1; d_gene: NA; abundance: NA
CDR3nt: TGTGCCAGTAGTATAGTAAGTGGCGGGCAGTTCTTC; CDR3aa: CASSIVSGGQFF; j_gene: TRBJ2-1; v_gene: TRBV19; d_gene: NA; abundance: NA
CDR3nt: TGTGCCAGCAGTCCGCAGCCCACGAACACCGGGGAGCTGTTTTTT; CDR3aa: CASSPQPTNTGELFF; j_gene: TRBJ2-2; v_gene: TRBV28; d_gene: NA; abundance: NA
CDR3nt: TGTGCCAGCAGCGCACGGGCCCTTCTGCGGAATGAGCAGTTCTTC; CDR3aa: CASSARALLRNEQFF; j_gene: TRBJ2-1; v_gene: TRBV7-8; d_gene: NA; abundance: NA
CDR3nt: TGCGCCAGCAGTGCACTAGCGGGAGGCCCCAATGAGCAGTTCTTC; CDR3aa: CASSALAGGPNEQFF; j_gene: TRBJ2-1; v_gene: TRBV10-2; d_gene: TRBD2; abundance: few
CDR3nt: TGTGCCAGCAGCCCCAGGGGGTGGGGTGGGGCCAACGTCCTGACTTTC; CDR3aa: CASSPRGWGGANVLTF; j_gene: TRBJ2-6; v_gene: TRBV14; d_gene: TRBD1; abundance: NA
CDR3nt: TGCGCCAGCAGCGCGACTAGCGGGAGTCTATCCGAGCAGTACTTC; CDR3aa: CASSATSGSLSEQYF; j_gene: TRBJ2-7; v_gene: TRBV10-1; d_gene: TRBD2; abundance: once
CDR3nt: TGTGCCAGCAGCCTGGGCGCGGGTGGCAATTCACCCCTCCACTTT; CDR3aa: CASSLGAGGNSPLHF; j_gene: TRBJ1-6; v_gene: TRBV7-9; d_gene: NA; abundance: NA
CDR3nt: TGCGCCAGCAGTCAATGCACAGGGGGTGAAGCTTTCTTT; CDR3aa: CASSQCTGGEAFF; j_gene: TRBJ1-1; v_gene: TRBV23-1; d_gene: TRBD1; abundance: NA
CDR3nt: TGTGCCAGCAGTGAATTGGAGACCCAGTACTTC; CDR3aa: CASSELETQYF; j_gene: TRBJ2-5; v_gene: TRBV25-1; d_gene: NA; abundance: NA
CDR3nt: TGCGCCAGCAGCTTGGACGGCCGCCATGAGCAGTTCTTC; CDR3aa: CASSLDGRHEQFF; j_gene: TRBJ2-1; v_gene: TRBV5-1; d_gene: NA; abundance: once
CDR3nt: TGTGCCAGCAGAAGGGAAGGATCGAACATTCAGTACTTC; CDR3aa: CASRREGSNIQYF; j_gene: TRBJ2-4; v_gene: TRBV6-1; d_gene: NA; abundance: once
CDR3nt: TGTGCCAGCAGCGTAGACGTAATGAGGGGAAACACTGAAGCTTTCTTT; CDR3aa: CASSVDVMRGNTEAFF; j_gene: TRBJ1-1; v_gene: TRBV9; d_gene: NA; abundance: few
CDR3nt: TGCGCCAGCAGCTTTCTAGCGGGAGGGCGCAATGAGCAGTTCTTC; CDR3aa: CASSFLAGGRNEQFF; j_gene: TRBJ2-1; v_gene: TRBV5-1; d_gene: TRBD2; abundance: NA
CDR3nt: TGTGCCAGTAGTATTCAAGAACTCGGGAGTACGCAGTATTTT; CDR3aa: CASSIQELGSTQYF; j_gene: TRBJ2-3; v_gene: TRBV19; d_gene: NA; abundance: NA
CDR3nt: TGTGCCAGTAGTTGGGGGGCTAATGGCTACACCTTC; CDR3aa: CASSWGANGYTF; j_gene: TRBJ1-2; v_gene: TRBV19; d_gene: NA; abundance: NA
CDR3nt: TGTGCCAGTAGTCCCGACAGGGGAAGGAACACTGAAGCTTTCTTT; CDR3aa: CASSPDRGRNTEAFF; j_gene: TRBJ1-1; v_gene: TRBV19; d_gene: TRBD1; abundance: NA
CDR3nt: TGTGCCAGCAGCTCTGGACAGGGACGATCCGAGCAGTACTTC; CDR3aa: CASSSGQGRSEQYF; j_gene: TRBJ2-7; v_gene: TRBV28; d_gene: TRBD1; abundance: NA
CDR3nt: TGTGCCAGTAGTATCAGGGGAGCAACTAATGAAAAACTGTTTTTT; CDR3aa: CASSIRGATNEKLFF; j_gene: TRBJ1-4; v_gene: TRBV19; d_gene: NA; abundance: NA
CDR3nt: TGTGCCAGCAGCGCACAGGGGAAGCCCCAGCATTTT; CDR3aa: CASSAQGKPQHF; j_gene: TRBJ1-5; v_gene: TRBV13; d_gene: TRBD1; abundance: NA
CDR3nt: TGCGCCAGCAGCCTGGGGCCCTCGGGGGAGACCCAGTACTTC; CDR3aa: CASSLGPSGETQYF; j_gene: TRBJ2-5; v_gene: TRBV5-1; d_gene: NA; abundance: NA
CDR3nt: TGTGCCAGCAGCCCCCGAACCGGGACTAGGGTTCTCTTCTTC; CDR3aa: CASSPRTGTRVLFF; j_gene: TRBJ2-1; v_gene: TRBV9; d_gene: TRBD2; abundance: NA
CDR3nt: TGTGCCAGTAGTATCCCCCGGACTAGCGGGAGCCCCATCTCCTACAATGAGCAGTTCTTC; CDR3aa: CASSIPRTSGSPISYNEQFF; j_gene: TRBJ2-1; v_gene: TRBV19; d_gene: TRBD2; abundance: few
CDR3nt: TGTGCCAGCAGCTTAGGGGCAGGGGGTAATGAAAAACTGTTTTTT; CDR3aa: CASSLGAGGNEKLFF; j_gene: TRBJ1-4; v_gene: TRBV11-2; d_gene: TRBD1; abundance: NA
CDR3nt: TGTGCCAGCAGCCTTCGGACTAGCGGGCTCACAGATACGCAGTATTTT; CDR3aa: CASSLRTSGLTDTQYF; j_gene: TRBJ2-3; v_gene: TRBV9; d_gene: TRBD2; abundance: NA
CDR3nt: TGTGCCACCCTAGCGGGGGGGCTGGGTACGCAGTATTTT; CDR3aa: CATLAGGLGTQYF; j_gene: TRBJ2-3; v_gene: TRBV27; d_gene: TRBD2; abundance: NA
CDR3nt: TGTGCCAGCGGGGTGACAGCCAACAATGAGCAGTTCTTC; CDR3aa: CASGVTANNEQFF; j_gene: TRBJ2-1; v_gene: TRBV6-5; d_gene: NA; abundance: NA
CDR3nt: TGTGCCAGCAGCTTAGGGACAGGGGACAACGGGCAGTACTTC; CDR3aa: CASSLGTGDNGQYF; j_gene: TRBJ2-7; v_gene: TRBV9; d_gene: TRBD1; abundance: NA
CDR3nt: TGTGCCAGCAGTTCCCTCCAGGGGGCGGATCAGCCCCAGCATTTT; CDR3aa: CASSSLQGADQPQHF; j_gene: TRBJ1-5; v_gene: TRBV6-5; d_gene: TRBD1; abundance: NA
CDR3nt: TGTGCCACCAGCGAGTATCGGACTTCTAATGAAAAACTGTTTTTT; CDR3aa: CATSEYRTSNEKLFF; j_gene: TRBJ1-4; v_gene: TRBV15; d_gene: NA; abundance: NA
CDR3nt: TGTGCCAGCAGCCGAGCACTGAACACTGAAGCTTTCTTT; CDR3aa: CASSRALNTEAFF; j_gene: TRBJ1-1; v_gene: TRBV28; d_gene: NA; abundance: few